The source of this T cell receptor (beta chain) is a study of shared clonotypes between healthy human individuals. Germline V gene lookup returns CDR1 MNHEY and CDR2 SVGAGI. The CDR3 totals 15 residues. V lost 6 bases and J lost 1, with 16 bases in between. It was across several immunoSEQ plates that each subset's genomic DNA was evenly split. TCRdb keeps only in-frame clones here, not all; method: immunoSEQ multiplex PCR. The sample carries more than 2,000,000 clones, approximately 93% recorded once. The TCR sequence derives from a man younger than 30 in good health. Some clones in this sample may be carry-over from other donors' samples. This chain connects TRBV6-5 to TRBJ2-7; D gene uncertain. The sequenced sample consisted of naive CD4+ T cells from PBMCs. Described subset: CD45RA+ positively selected. CDR3 DNA sequence: TGTGCCAGCAGGACAAACCGACGAATATCCTACGAGCAGTACTTC. Its translation: CASRTNRRISYEQYF.